This TCR beta chain was obtained from a study of identifying expanded T cells in peripheral blood. Remarks on this clone: Its target is unknown.

The CDR3 is made up of 13 amino acids. V was trimmed by 2 bases and J by 3 bases, leaving 6 bases between them. The germline V gene has CDR1 MNHNY and CDR2 SVGAGI (reference sequence). Clones were read by immunoSEQ multiplex PCR, and TCRdb kept only the in-frame ones, dropping some. The sample lists under 95,000 clones, about 91% occurring once. General study points: Over about two and four weeks, about 17 and 20 clones changed, versus approximately 1.1 between replicates. Across healthy donors, higher total template counts meant significantly greater approximately two-week count variance.

The specimen sequenced was blood. The sequence came from a person between 18 and 75 years old in good health. The rearrangement uses TRBV6-6 and TRBJ2-3; unclear D gene. This CDR3 is CASSYGGTDTQYF. The DNA of the CDR3 is TGTGCCAGCAGTTACGGTGGAACAGATACGCAGTATTTT.